This is a list of T cell receptor beta chains from one sample in a study of PD-1 blockade in mismatch repair-deficient tumors. The protocol was immunoSEQ multiplex PCR, while the TCRdb copy is restricted to in-frame clones and leaves out a portion. In the table there are tens of thousands of clones, more than 75% of which are singletons. The specimen comprised peripheral blood, sampled 4 weeks after starting pembrolizumab. All receptors come from an adult with mismatch repair-deficient cancer. The CDR3 runs from the conserved cysteine through the conserved F or W. The D gene is left open where the match is weak. The size field is filled for only some rows; it gives once, few, many or a size class.

d_gene	abundance	v_gene	j_gene	CDR3aa	CDR3nt
TRBD1	.	TRBV5-1	TRBJ2-5	CASRAGGPEKTQYF	TGCGCCAGCAGAGCAGGGGGCCCGGAGAAGACCCAGTACTTC
.	.	TRBV9	TRBJ2-1	CASSVVVRDGNNEQFF	TGTGCCAGCAGCGTAGTAGTTAGGGACGGAAACAATGAGCAGTTCTTC
.	.	TRBV4-1	TRBJ1-5	CASSQQGLLNQPQHF	TGCGCCAGCAGCCAACAGGGGCTCCTCAATCAGCCCCAGCATTTT
.	.	TRBV11-3	TRBJ2-3	CASSLGSPPADTQYF	TGTGCCAGCAGCTTAGGTAGCCCCCCAGCCGATACGCAGTATTTT
TRBD1	.	TRBV11-2	TRBJ1-1	CASSLTGTTEAFF	TGTGCCAGCAGCTTGACAGGGACCACTGAAGCTTTCTTT
.	.	TRBV19	TRBJ1-2	CASKLGQNDYGYTF	TGTGCCAGTAAACTAGGACAGAACGACTATGGCTACACCTTC
TRBD1	.	TRBV30	TRBJ1-3	CAWSVPGGHSGNTIYF	TGTGCCTGGAGTGTACCAGGGGGACACTCTGGAAACACCATATATTTT
.	once	TRBV9	TRBJ2-7	CASSDKSSYEQYF	TGTGCCAGCAGCGACAAGAGCAGCTACGAGCAGTACTTC
TRBD1	.	TRBV11-3	TRBJ2-6	CASSPGTVAPGANVLTF	TGTGCCAGCAGCCCCGGGACAGTAGCCCCTGGGGCCAACGTCCTGACTTTC
.	few	TRBV11-3	TRBJ2-7	CASSPNSGYEQYF	TGTGCCAGCAGCCCCAATTCGGGGTACGAGCAGTACTTC
TRBD1	.	TRBV29-1	TRBJ1-4	CSVVRQGAGEKLFF	TGCAGCGTGGTCCGACAGGGGGCCGGTGAAAAACTGTTTTTT
.	.	TRBV5-6	TRBJ1-2	CASSEQGLRGYTF	TGTGCCAGCAGCGAACAGGGTTTAAGAGGCTACACCTTC
.	.	TRBV27	TRBJ2-5	CASSLGVGSETQYF	TGTGCCAGCTCTTTAGGGGTAGGGTCGGAGACCCAGTACTTC
TRBD2	.	TRBV7-9	TRBJ2-1	CASTRQGGSGKYEQFF	TGTGCCAGCACCCGCCAAGGTGGTAGCGGGAAATATGAGCAGTTCTTC
.	.	TRBV28	TRBJ2-1	CASSPAAKSYNEQFF	TGTGCCAGCAGTCCAGCGGCCAAGTCCTACAATGAGCAGTTCTTC
TRBD1	.	TRBV7-9	TRBJ1-4	CASSSGQGTNEKLFF	TGTGCCAGCAGCTCGGGACAGGGGACTAATGAAAAACTGTTTTTT
.	.	TRBV4-1	TRBJ2-2	CASSQANMGFTGELFF	TGCGCCAGCAGCCAAGCGAATATGGGGTTCACCGGGGAGCTGTTTTTT
TRBD1	.	TRBV7-2	TRBJ1-5	CASSLGGQGHQPQHF	TGTGCCAGCAGCTTAGGGGGACAGGGCCACCAGCCCCAGCATTTT
.	.	TRBV4-1	TRBJ1-1	CASSPSMGGEAFF	TGCGCCAGCAGCCCCTCGATGGGCGGCGAAGCTTTCTTT
.	.	TRBV10-2	TRBJ1-4	CASSRDRNSEKLFF	TGCGCCAGCAGTCGCGACAGAAACAGTGAAAAACTGTTTTTT
TRBD2	.	TRBV5-6	TRBJ2-1	CASSFSGGTNEQFF	TGTGCCAGCAGCTTTAGCGGGGGGACGAATGAGCAGTTCTTC
.	.	TRBV27	TRBJ1-4	CASSFSYLRNEKLFF	TGTGCCAGCAGTTTCTCGTATCTTCGTAATGAAAAACTGTTTTTT
.	.	TRBV7-8	TRBJ1-5	CASSLGGRNEQPQHF	TGTGCCAGCAGCTTAGGGGGACGGAACGAGCAGCCCCAGCATTTT
TRBD2	.	TRBV7-9	TRBJ2-1	CASSDTRASGYNEQFF	TGTGCCAGCAGCGACACCAGAGCTAGCGGATACAATGAGCAGTTCTTC
.	.	TRBV20-1	TRBJ2-5	CSAAEETQYF	TGCAGTGCTGCGGAAGAGACCCAGTACTTC
.	.	TRBV5-1	TRBJ1-2	CASSLMGEVYGYTF	TGCGCCAGCAGCTTGATGGGGGAGGTCTATGGCTACACCTTC
TRBD1	.	TRBV25-1	TRBJ2-7	CASSLQGTNEQYF	TGTGCCAGCAGCCTACAGGGGACCAACGAGCAGTACTTC